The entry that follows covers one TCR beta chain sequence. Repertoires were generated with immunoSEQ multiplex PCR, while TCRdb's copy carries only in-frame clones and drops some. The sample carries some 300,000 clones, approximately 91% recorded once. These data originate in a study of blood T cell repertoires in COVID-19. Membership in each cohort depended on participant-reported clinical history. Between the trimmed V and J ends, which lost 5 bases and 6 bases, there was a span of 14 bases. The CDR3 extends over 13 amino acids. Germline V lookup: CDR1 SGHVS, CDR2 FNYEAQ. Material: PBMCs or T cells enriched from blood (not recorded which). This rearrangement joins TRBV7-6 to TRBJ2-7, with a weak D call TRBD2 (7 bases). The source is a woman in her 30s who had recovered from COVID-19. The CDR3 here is CASSLFAGAEQYF. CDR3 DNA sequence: TGTGCCAGCAGCCTTTTCGCGGGGGCCGAGCAGTACTTC.